One TCR beta chain is described in this entry. The CDR3 extends over 15 amino acids. Germline V CDR1 and CDR2: KGHSH, LQKENI. Trimming removed 3 bases from V and 1 base from J, with 10 bases in between. This sample was included in a study of blood T cell repertoires in COVID-19. About the research overall: Some COVID-19 samples were acute and others convalescent; all came from the United States, Italy and Spain. The analysed material was cDNA or gDNA that came from T cells, B-cell-depleted T cells, or PBMCs.

Method: immunoSEQ multiplex PCR; TCRdb's copy keeps in-frame clones and lacks some. The sample contains more than 250,000 clones, approximately 88% of which appear only once. Clinical history as reported by participants underpinned cohort assignment. Recovery among Cohort 3 donors was established by two negative PCRs, clearance, or symptom resolution. This TCR came from a woman aged 40-49 years who had recovered from COVID-19. This chain links TRBV18 with TRBJ2-1; D is unresolved. Sequencing was performed on PBMCs or T cells enriched from blood (not recorded which). The CDR3 loop reads CASSPPQQSYNEQFF. CDR3 in DNA: TGTGCCAGCTCACCCCCCCAACAATCCTACAATGAGCAGTTCTTC.